This passage covers 25 T cell receptor beta chains from one sample sequenced in a study of CD8 T cells in Susac syndrome. RNA, at about 0.45 to 1 ug, was reverse transcribed with random hexamers. TCRdb reprocessed the immunoSEQ multiplex PCR reads via MiXCR and lists one record per CDR3 protein. Here the sample spans a few hundred thousand distinct CDR3 sequences, roughly 90% being singletons. Specimen: CD8+ T cells from PBMCs. Source of these receptors: a human donor with multiple sclerosis.

V usage is TRBV28 and J usage is TRBJ2-2, with 10 bases fitting TRBD1. The V and J ends lost 3 bases and 7 bases, in that order; junction bases with no gene match: 8. The CDR3 sequence is 16 residues long. CDR1 is MDHEN, CDR2 SYDVKM, per germline. The CDR3 loop is CASSFGDRGNDGELFF. CDR3 in DNA: TGTGCCAGCAGTTTCGGGGACAGGGGTAATGACGGGGAGCTGTTTTTT.

V is TRBV29-1 and J is TRBJ1-1, with no clear D. In germline, CDR1 is SQVTM, CDR2 ANQGSEA. Trimming stripped 6 bases from V and 1 base from J, with 9 bases between. CDR3 length: 12 residues. CDR3 nucleotides: TGCAGCGTGTGGCTCCCGAACACTGAAGCTTTCTTT. It is translated as CSVWLPNTEAFF.

The chain couples TRBV10-1 to TRBJ1-1; D ambiguous. CDR3 length: 13 residues. The V and J ends lost 0 bases and 5 bases respectively, with 7 bases between them. CDR1 and CDR2 (germline): WNHNN, SYGVQD (reference sequence). This CDR3 reads CASSESRVTEAFF. The CDR3 region has the DNA TGCGCCAGCAGTGAGTCGCGGGTAACTGAAGCTTTCTTT.

V gene TRBV15 combines with J gene TRBJ2-5; the D is unclear. The germline V and J ends were trimmed by 1 base and 1 base, with 16 bases remaining between them. The CDR3 has 17 amino acids. Germline CDR1 LNHNV, CDR2 YYDKDF (reference sequence). CDR3 sequence reads: CATSRGDYRSLQETQYF. CDR3 sequence (DNA): TGTGCCACCAGCAGAGGAGATTACCGATCCCTCCAAGAGACCCAGTACTTC.

This chain uses TRBV19 with TRBJ1-1, with D perhaps TRBD1 (6 bases). CDR3 length equals 14 residues. Germline V gives CDR1 LNHDA, CDR2 SQIVND (reference sequence). V was pared by 2 bases and J by 9 bases, with 16 bases between. This chain's CDR3 is CASSISTDSFKAFF. DNA for the CDR3: TGTGCCAGTAGTATATCAACGGACAGCTTTAAAGCTTTCTTT. The whole variable domain, remainder taken from reference TRBV19 and TRBJ1-1, is DGGITQSPKYLFRKEGQNVTLSCEQNLNHDAMYWYRQDPGQGLRLIYYSQIVNDFQKGDIAEGYSVSREKKESFPLTVTSAQKNPTAFYLCASSISTDSFKAFFGQGTRLTVV.

The V and J genes are TRBV6-5 and TRBJ2-5, with unresolved D. CDR3 length: 13 amino acids. V shed 4 bases and J shed 3 bases, with 9 bases lying between them. Germline loops: CDR1 MNHEY, CDR2 SVGAGI. The CDR3: CASSFTAKETQYF. The CDR3 region has the DNA TGTGCCAGCAGTTTTACTGCTAAAGAGACCCAGTACTTC.

The chain joins TRBV27 to TRBJ1-3; a weak D match, TRBD1 (5 bases). Germline V gene sequence: CDR1 MNHEY, CDR2 SMNVEV (reference sequence). Trimming removed 2 bases at V and 0 bases at J, with 8 bases between. The CDR3 is made up of 15 amino acids. The CDR3 DNA reads TGTGCCAGCAGTTTAAATGGGGCCTCTGGAAACACCATATATTTT. Protein product: CASSLNGASGNTIYF.

The genes are TRBV10-2 and TRBJ2-7; 14 bases map to TRBD2. After removal of 0 bases from V and 3 bases from J, the junction contained 4 bases not matched to a gene. The germline V gene encodes CDR1 WSHSY and CDR2 SAAADI. There are 17 residues in the CDR3. This CDR3 is CASSESTSGRESYEQYF. Written as DNA, the CDR3 is TGCGCCAGCAGTGAGTCGACTAGCGGGAGGGAGAGCTACGAGCAGTACTTC.

The chain links TRBV27 to TRBJ2-1, with D possibly being TRBD2 (5 bases). Trimming removed 5 bases from V and 3 bases from J, with 11 bases in between. The germline V gene encodes CDR1 MNHEY and CDR2 SMNVEV (reference sequence). This CDR3 contains 14 residues. The CDR3 DNA is TGTGCCAGCAGTCTTAACGGACTCTACAATGAGCAGTTCTTC. Translating it yields CASSLNGLYNEQFF.

V is TRBV13 and J is TRBJ2-7; 7 nucleotides line up with TRBD1. Trimming at V came to 0 bases and at J to 4 bases, leaving 6 bases not matched to a gene. CDR3 length: 15 residues. CDR1 is PRHDT and CDR2 is FYEKMQ in the germline V gene (reference sequence). The CDR3 spells CASSLGQGLSYEQYF. The CDR3 DNA follows: TGTGCCAGCAGCTTAGGACAGGGGCTCTCGTACGAGCAGTACTTC. Variable domain in full (rest from reference TRBV13 and TRBJ2-7): AAGVIQSPRHLIKEKRETATLKCYPIPRHDTVYWYQQGPGQDPQFLISFYEKMQSDKGSIPDRFSAQQFSDYHSELNMSSLELGDSALYFCASSLGQGLSYEQYFGPGTRLTVT.

The rearrangement links TRBV27 to TRBJ2-3; 9 bases fit TRBD1. The junction had 6 bases not matched to a gene; V was cut back by 5 bases and J by 0 bases. Germline V gene lookup returns CDR1 MNHEY and CDR2 SMNVEV (reference sequence). The CDR3 sequence is 16 residues long. This CDR3 reads CASSPDRGSSTDTQYF. The CDR3 DNA sequence: TGTGCCAGCAGTCCGGACAGGGGATCAAGCACAGATACGCAGTATTTT.

This chain links TRBV7-8 with TRBJ1-1; no reliable D call. Trimming took off 5 bases at V and 6 bases at J, with 16 bases between the two ends. Germline CDR1 SGHVS, CDR2 FQNEAQ. This CDR3 spans 14 amino acids. DNA of the CDR3: TGTGCCAGCAGCCCATCAATAAAACAATCTGAAGCTTTCTTT. This gives the protein CASSPSIKQSEAFF.

This clonotype was seen more than once but under ten times. The CDR3: CASTPSGAYEQYF. Written as DNA, the CDR3 is TGTGCCAGCACCCCCTCCGGAGCCTACGAGCAGTACTTC. The chain recombines TRBV7-2 with TRBJ2-7, with unresolved D. Germline V gene data show CDR1 as SGHTA and CDR2 as FQGNSA. V was trimmed by 7 bases and J by 2 bases, leaving 12 bases between them. CDR3 length: 13 residues.

The genes are TRBV4-3 and TRBJ1-1; D perhaps matches TRBD1 (5 bases). Between the trimmed V and J ends, which lost 0 bases and 2 bases, there was a span of 13 bases. Germline values: CDR1 LGHNA, CDR2 YSLEER. The CDR3 is made up of 16 amino acids. CDR3 region: CASSQDMEGRNTEAFF. The CDR3 DNA follows: TGCGCCAGCAGCCAAGATATGGAGGGGAGAAACACTGAAGCTTTCTTT.

The chain employs TRBV13 and TRBJ2-7; D is unresolved. Germline loops: CDR1 PRHDT, CDR2 FYEKMQ (reference sequence). CDR3 size: 12 residues. V was trimmed by 5 bases and J by 6 bases, leaving 11 bases between them. This CDR3 reads CASSPGPSEQYF. The CDR3 DNA reads as TGTGCCAGCAGCCCAGGACCTAGCGAGCAGTACTTC.

The chain's CDR3 is CASSVEGESEAFF. The CDR3 region has the DNA TGTGCCAGCAGCGTAGAGGGTGAATCTGAAGCTTTCTTT. V usage is TRBV9 and J usage is TRBJ1-1; no clear D gene. The germline V and J ends were trimmed by 0 bases and 6 bases, with 9 bases remaining between them. This CDR3 region has 13 residues. CDR1 and CDR2 (germline): SGDLS, YYNGEE.

The chain links TRBV7-2 to TRBJ2-7; no clear D. The CDR3 contains 15 residues. CDR1 is SGHTA and CDR2 is FQGNSA in the germline V gene. The V end was cut by 0 bases, the J end by 4 bases, with 13 bases between. Here the CDR3 reads CASSLALGWTYEQYF. The CDR3 DNA sequence: TGTGCCAGCAGCTTAGCACTTGGCTGGACGTACGAGCAGTACTTC.

This clonotype showed up just once. The chain has TRBV13 and TRBJ2-1; D gene uncertain. The length of the CDR3 is 12 residues. Trimming took off 0 bases at V and 10 bases at J, with 7 bases between the two ends. Germline CDR1 PRHDT, CDR2 FYEKMQ (reference sequence). The CDR3 sequence: CASSLGNQEQFF. Written as DNA, the CDR3 is TGTGCCAGCAGCTTAGGTAACCAGGAGCAGTTCTTC.

J is TRBJ2-2 and V is TRBV9; 7 bases line up with TRBD2. This CDR3 comprises 16 residues. The V gene's germline CDR1 is SGDLS and CDR2 YYNGEE. Trimming cost V 0 bases and J 1 base; bases outside gene matches: 3. CDR3 amino acids: CASSVGGGRNTGELFF. The CDR3 region has the DNA TGTGCCAGCAGCGTAGGCGGGGGACGGAACACCGGGGAGCTGTTTTTT.

The gene calls are TRBV30 and TRBJ2-1; TRBD2 agrees at 7 bases. Trimming cost V 0 bases and J 0 bases; bases outside gene matches: 2. In germline, CDR1 is GTSNPN, CDR2 SVGIG (reference sequence). This CDR3 has 15 amino acids. The chain's CDR3 is CAWSVGGSSYNEQFF. The CDR3 DNA reads as TGTGCCTGGAGTGTGGGCGGGAGCTCCTACAATGAGCAGTTCTTC.

The chain joins TRBV7-9 to TRBJ2-7; 7 bases are shared with TRBD1. Unmatched junction bases numbered 8, after V lost 4 bases and J lost 2 bases. This CDR3 is built from 15 residues. In germline, CDR1 is SEHNR, CDR2 FQNEAQ (reference sequence). This CDR3 reads CASSSPDRSTYEQYF. The CDR3 nucleotides read TGTGCCAGCAGCTCGCCGGACAGGTCTACCTACGAGCAGTACTTC. The full variable domain, its missing parts supplied by reference TRBV7-9 and TRBJ2-7, is DTGVSQNPRHKITKRGQNVTFRCDPISEHNRLYWYRQTLGQGPEFLTYFQNEAQLEKSRLLSDRFSAERPKGSFSTLEIQRTEQGDSAMYLCASSSPDRSTYEQYFGPGTRLTVT.

The chain joins TRBV5-1 to TRBJ2-7; 7 bases fit TRBD1. The CDR3 runs 16 residues. Germline V gene data show CDR1 as SGHRS and CDR2 as YFSETQ. The junction had 8 bases not matched to a gene; V was cut back by 0 bases and J by 2 bases. Here the CDR3 DNA reads TGCGCCAGCAGCTTGGCTGGGGACAGCCTAACCTACGAGCAGTACTTC. Encoded protein: CASSLAGDSLTYEQYF.

CDR3 sequence reads: CARQVSFPTDTQYF. CDR3 nucleotides: TGTGCCCGACAAGTGAGCTTTCCCACAGATACGCAGTATTTT. This chain uses TRBV2 with TRBJ2-3; D gene ambiguous. Germline CDR1 reads SNHLY; CDR2 reads FYNNEI. Trimming removed 11 bases from V and 2 bases from J, with 17 bases in between. The length of the CDR3 is 14 residues.

The chain carries TRBV6-5 and TRBJ2-7, with D unresolved. The V end was cut by 10 bases, the J end by 7 bases, with 11 bases between. Germline-derived CDR1 and CDR2 are MNHEY and SVGAGI. There are 10 residues in the CDR3. Here the CDR3 DNA reads TGTGCCACCAGCCCCAAAGAGCAGTACTTC. Translated: CATSPKEQYF.

The chain uses TRBV7-9 and TRBJ2-7; D gene ambiguous. V was clipped by 7 bases and J by 3 bases, with 7 bases between them. Germline V gives CDR1 SEHNR, CDR2 FQNEAQ (reference sequence). This CDR3 comprises 11 residues. As DNA, the CDR3 is TGTGCCAGCACCTTCGACTACGAGCAGTACTTC. Protein product: CASTFDYEQYF.